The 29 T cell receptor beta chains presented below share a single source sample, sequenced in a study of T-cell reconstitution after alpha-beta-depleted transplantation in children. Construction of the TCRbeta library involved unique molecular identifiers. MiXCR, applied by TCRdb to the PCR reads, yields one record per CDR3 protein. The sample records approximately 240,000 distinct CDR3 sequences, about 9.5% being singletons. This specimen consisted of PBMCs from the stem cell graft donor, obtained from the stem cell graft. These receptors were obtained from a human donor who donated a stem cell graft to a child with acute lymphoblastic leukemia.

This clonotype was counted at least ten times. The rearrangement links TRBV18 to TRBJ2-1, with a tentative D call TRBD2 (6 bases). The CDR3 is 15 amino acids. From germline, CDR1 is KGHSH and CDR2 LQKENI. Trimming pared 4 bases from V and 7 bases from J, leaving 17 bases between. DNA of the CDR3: TGTGCCAGCTCACAGTCGGGACTGGGTGAAAATGAGCAGTTCTTC. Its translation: CASSQSGLGENEQFF.

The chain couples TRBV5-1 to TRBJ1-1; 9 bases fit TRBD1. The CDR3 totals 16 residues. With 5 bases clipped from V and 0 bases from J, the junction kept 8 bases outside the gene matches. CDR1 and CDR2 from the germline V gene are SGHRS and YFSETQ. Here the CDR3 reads CASRDTGGSVNTEAFF. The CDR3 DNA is TGCGCCAGCAGAGACACAGGGGGCTCTGTGAACACTGAAGCTTTCTTT.

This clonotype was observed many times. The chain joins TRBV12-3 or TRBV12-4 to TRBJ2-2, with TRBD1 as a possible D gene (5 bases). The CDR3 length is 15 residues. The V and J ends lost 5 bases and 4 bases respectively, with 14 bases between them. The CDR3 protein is CASSRAIRATGELFF. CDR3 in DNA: TGTGCCAGCAGTCGTGCTATCAGGGCCACCGGGGAGCTGTTTTTT.

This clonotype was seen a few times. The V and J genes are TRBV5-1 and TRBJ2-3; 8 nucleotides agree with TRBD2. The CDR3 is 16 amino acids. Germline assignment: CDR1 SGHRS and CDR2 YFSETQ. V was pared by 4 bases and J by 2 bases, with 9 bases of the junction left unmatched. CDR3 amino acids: CASSHVLAGFTDTQYF. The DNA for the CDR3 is TGCGCCAGCAGCCATGTGCTAGCGGGTTTCACAGATACGCAGTATTTT.

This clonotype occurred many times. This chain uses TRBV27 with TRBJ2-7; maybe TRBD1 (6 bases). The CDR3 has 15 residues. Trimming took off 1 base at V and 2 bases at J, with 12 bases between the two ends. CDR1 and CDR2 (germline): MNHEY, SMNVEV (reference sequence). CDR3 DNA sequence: TGTGCCAGCAGTTTATTTTCAACAGGGACCTACGAGCAGTACTTC. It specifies CASSLFSTGTYEQYF.

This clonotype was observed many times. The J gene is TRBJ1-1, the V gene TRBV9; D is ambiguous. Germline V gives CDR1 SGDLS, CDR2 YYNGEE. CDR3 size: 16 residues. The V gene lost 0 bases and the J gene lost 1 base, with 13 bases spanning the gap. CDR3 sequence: CASSVEGEVTNTEAFF. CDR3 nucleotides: TGTGCCAGCAGCGTAGAGGGCGAAGTCACGAACACTGAAGCTTTCTTT. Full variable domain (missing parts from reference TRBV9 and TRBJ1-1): DSGVTQTPKHLITATGQRVTLRCSPRSGDLSVYWYQQSLDQGLQFLIQYYNGEERAKGNILERFSAQQFPDLHSELNLSSLELGDSALYFCASSVEGEVTNTEAFFGQGTRLTVV.

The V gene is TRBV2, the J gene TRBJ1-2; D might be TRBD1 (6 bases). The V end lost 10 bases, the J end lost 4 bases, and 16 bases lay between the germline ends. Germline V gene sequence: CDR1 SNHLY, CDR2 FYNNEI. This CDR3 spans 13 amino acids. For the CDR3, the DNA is TGTGCCACCACGAACAGGGCTCCCTATGGCTACACCTTC. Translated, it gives CATTNRAPYGYTF.

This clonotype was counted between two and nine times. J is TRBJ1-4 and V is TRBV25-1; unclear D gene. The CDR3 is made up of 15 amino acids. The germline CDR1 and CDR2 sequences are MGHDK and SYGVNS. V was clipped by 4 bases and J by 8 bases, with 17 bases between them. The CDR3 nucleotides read TGTGCCAGCAGTGCCCAATTAGGAGCCCTGGAAAAACTGTTTTTT. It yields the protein CASSAQLGALEKLFF.

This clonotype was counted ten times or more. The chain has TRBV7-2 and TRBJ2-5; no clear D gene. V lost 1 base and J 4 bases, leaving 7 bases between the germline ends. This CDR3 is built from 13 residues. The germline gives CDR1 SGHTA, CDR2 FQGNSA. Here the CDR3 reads CASSLVHRETQYF. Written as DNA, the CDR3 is TGTGCCAGCAGCTTAGTCCACAGAGAGACCCAGTACTTC.

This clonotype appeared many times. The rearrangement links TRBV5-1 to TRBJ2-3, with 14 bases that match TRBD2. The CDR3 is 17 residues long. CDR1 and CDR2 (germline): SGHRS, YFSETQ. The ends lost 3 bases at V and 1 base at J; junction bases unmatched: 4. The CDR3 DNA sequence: TGCGCCAGCAGCTCGATGACTAGCGGGGGGGGCACAGATACGCAGTATTTT. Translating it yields CASSSMTSGGGTDTQYF.

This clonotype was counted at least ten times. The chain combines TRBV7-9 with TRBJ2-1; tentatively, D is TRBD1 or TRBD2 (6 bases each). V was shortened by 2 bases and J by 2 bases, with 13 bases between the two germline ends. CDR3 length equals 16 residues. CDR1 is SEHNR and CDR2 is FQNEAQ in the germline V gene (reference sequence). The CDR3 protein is CASSLFRGLTYNEQFF. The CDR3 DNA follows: TGTGCCAGCAGCTTATTCCGGGGGCTCACCTACAATGAGCAGTTCTTC.

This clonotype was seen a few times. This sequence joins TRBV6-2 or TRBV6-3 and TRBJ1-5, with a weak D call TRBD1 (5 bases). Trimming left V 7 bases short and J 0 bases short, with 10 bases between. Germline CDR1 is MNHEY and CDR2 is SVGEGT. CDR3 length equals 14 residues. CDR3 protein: CASTGGFSNQPQHF. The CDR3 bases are TGTGCCAGCACCGGGGGGTTTAGCAATCAGCCCCAGCATTTT.

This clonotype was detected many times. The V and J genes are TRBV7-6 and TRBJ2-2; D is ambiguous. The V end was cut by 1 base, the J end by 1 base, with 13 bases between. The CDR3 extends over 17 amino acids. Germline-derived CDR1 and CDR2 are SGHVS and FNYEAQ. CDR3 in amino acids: CASSLVPALKNTGELFF. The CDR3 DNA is TGTGCCAGCAGCTTAGTCCCAGCTCTAAAGAACACCGGGGAGCTGTTTTTT.

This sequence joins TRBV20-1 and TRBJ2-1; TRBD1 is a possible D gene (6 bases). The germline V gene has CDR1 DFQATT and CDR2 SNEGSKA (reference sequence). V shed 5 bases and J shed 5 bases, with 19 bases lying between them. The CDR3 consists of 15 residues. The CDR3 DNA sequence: TGCAGTGCTCCTAGAACAGGGAGTTGGAACAATGAGCAGTTCTTC. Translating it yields CSAPRTGSWNNEQFF.

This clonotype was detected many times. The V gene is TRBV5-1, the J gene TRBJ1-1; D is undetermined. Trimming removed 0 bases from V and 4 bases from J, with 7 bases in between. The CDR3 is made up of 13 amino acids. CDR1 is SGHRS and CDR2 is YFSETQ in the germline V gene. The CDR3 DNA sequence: TGCGCCAGCAGCTTGGGTGGTAGCACTGAAGCTTTCTTT. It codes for CASSLGGSTEAFF.

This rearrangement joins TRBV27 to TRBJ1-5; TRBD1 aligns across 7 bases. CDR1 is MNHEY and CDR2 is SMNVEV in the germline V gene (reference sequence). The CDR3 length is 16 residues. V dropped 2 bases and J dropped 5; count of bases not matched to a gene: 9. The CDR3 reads CASSLLRDSGYQPQHF. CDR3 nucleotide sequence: TGTGCCAGCAGTTTACTTAGGGACAGCGGGTATCAGCCCCAGCATTTT.

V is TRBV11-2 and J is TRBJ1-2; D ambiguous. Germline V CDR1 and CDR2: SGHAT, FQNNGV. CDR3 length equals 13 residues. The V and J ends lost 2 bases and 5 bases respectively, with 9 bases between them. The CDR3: CASSLSRSYGYTF. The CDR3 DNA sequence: TGTGCCAGCAGCTTATCGCGCAGTTATGGCTACACCTTC. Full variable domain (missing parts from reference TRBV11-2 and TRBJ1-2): EAGVAQSPRYKIIEKRQSVAFWCNPISGHATLYWYQQILGQGPKLLIQFQNNGVVDDSQLPKDRFSAERLKGVDSTLKIQPAKLEDSAVYLCASSLSRSYGYTFGSGTRLTVV.

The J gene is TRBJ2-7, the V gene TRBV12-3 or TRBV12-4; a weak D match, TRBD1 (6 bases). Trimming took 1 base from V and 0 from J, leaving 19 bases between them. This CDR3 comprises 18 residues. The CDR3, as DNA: TGTGCCAGCAGTTTAGGGACAGCAAACCCCTCATCCTCCTACGAGCAGTACTTC. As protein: CASSLGTANPSSSYEQYF.

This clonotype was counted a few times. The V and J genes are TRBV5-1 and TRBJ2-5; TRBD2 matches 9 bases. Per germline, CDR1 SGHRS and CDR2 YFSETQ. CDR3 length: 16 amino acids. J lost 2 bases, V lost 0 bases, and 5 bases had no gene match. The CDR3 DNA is TGCGCCAGCAGCTTGGCCCTAGCGGGGAGACAAGAGACCCAGTACTTC. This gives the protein CASSLALAGRQETQYF.

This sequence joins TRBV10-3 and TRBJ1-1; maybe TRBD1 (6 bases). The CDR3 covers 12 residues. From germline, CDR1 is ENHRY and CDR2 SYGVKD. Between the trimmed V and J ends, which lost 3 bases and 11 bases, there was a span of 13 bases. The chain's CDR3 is CAISDGGLGAFF. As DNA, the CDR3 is TGTGCCATCAGTGACGGGGGGCTTGGTGCTTTCTTT.

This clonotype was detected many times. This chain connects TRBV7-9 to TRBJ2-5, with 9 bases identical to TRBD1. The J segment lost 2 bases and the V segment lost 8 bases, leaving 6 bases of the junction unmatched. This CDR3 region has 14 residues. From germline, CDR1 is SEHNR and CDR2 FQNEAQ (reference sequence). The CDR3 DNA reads TGTGCCAGCCAGGGACAGGGAAGACAAGAGACCCAGTACTTC. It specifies CASQGQGRQETQYF.

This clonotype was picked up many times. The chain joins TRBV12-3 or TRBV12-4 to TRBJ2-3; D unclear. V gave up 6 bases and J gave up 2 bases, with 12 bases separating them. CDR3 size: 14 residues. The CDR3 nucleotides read TGTGCCAGCAGCCCCAGGCAGGTCACAGATACGCAGTATTTT. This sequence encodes CASSPRQVTDTQYF.

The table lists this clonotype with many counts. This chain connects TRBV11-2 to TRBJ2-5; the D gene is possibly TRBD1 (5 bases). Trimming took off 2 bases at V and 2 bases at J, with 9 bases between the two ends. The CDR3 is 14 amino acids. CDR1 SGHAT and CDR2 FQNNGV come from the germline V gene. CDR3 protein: CASSLLTEQETQYF. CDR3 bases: TGTGCCAGCAGCTTATTGACAGAGCAAGAGACCCAGTACTTC.

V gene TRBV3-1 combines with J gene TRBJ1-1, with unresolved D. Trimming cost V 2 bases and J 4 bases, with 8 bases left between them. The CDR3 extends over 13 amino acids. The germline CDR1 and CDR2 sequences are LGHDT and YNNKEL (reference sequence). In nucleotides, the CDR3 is TGTGCCAGCAGCCAATCACTGGTCACTGAAGCTTTCTTT. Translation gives CASSQSLVTEAFF.

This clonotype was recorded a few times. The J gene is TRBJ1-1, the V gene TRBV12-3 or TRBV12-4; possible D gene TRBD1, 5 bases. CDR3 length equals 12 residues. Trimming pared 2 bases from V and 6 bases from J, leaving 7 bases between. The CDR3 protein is CASSLMGAEAFF. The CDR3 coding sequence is TGTGCCAGCAGTTTAATGGGGGCTGAAGCTTTCTTT.

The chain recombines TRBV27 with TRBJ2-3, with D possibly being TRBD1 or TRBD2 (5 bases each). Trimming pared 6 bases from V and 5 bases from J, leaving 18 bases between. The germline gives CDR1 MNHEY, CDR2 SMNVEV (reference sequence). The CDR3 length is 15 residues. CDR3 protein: CASRAWDRIIDTQYF. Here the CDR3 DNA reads TGTGCCAGCAGGGCGTGGGACCGGATCATAGATACGCAGTATTTT.

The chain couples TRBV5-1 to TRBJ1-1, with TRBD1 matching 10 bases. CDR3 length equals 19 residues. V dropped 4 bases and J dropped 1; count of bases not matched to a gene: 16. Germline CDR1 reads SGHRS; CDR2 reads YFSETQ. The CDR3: CASSRKLIGQGDSNTEAFF. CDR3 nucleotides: TGCGCCAGCAGCCGAAAGCTAATCGGACAGGGGGATTCGAACACTGAAGCTTTCTTT.

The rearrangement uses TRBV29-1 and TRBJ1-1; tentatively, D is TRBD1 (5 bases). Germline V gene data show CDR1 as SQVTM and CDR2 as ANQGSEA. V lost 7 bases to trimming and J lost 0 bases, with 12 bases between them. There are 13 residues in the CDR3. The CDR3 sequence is CSAGRGLNTEAFF. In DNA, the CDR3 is TGCAGCGCCGGGAGGGGATTGAACACTGAAGCTTTCTTT.

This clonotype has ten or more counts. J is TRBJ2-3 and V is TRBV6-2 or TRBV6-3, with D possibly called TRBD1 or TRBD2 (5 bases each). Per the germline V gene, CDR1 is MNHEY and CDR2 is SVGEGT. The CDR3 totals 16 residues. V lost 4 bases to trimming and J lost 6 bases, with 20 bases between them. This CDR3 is CASSFSGTLRGDTQYF. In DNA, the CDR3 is TGTGCCAGCAGTTTTTCCGGGACCCTCCGGGGTGATACGCAGTATTTT.